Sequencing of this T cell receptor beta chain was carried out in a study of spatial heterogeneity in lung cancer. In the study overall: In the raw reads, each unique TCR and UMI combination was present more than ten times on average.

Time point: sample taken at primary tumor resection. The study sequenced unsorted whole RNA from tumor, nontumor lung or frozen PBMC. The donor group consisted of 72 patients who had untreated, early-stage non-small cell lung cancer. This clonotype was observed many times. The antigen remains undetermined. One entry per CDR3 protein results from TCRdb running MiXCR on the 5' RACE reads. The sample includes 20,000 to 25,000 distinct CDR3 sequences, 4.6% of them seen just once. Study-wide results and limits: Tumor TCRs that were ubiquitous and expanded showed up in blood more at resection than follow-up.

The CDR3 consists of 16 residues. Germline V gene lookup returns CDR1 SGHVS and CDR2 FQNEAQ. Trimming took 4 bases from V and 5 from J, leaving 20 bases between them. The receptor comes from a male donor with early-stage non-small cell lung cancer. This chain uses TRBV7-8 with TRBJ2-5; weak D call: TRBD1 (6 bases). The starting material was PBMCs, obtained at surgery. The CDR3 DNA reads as TGTGCCAGCAGCTCCCACAGGGTTCCCCAGAAGGAGACCCAGTACTTC. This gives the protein CASSSHRVPQKETQYF.